Listed below are T cell receptor beta chains from one sample, sequenced in a study of neoadjuvant anti-PD-1 for oral cavity cancer. Profiling relied on immunoSEQ multiplex PCR, and the TCRdb table lists in-frame clones only, not all of them. The sample includes 24,000 or so clones, 27% seen only once; the top ten take 16%. The sample in question was tumor tissue, obtained after nivolumab (anti-PD-1) treatment. These receptors originate from a person aged 40 to 85 with oral cavity squamous cell carcinoma. Each CDR3 is given with its conserved first and last residue. The D gene is left open where the match is weak. Rows give clone size only sometimes, using once, few, many, or a class for an expanded clone.

abundance: many
v_gene: TRBV14
d_gene: .
j_gene: TRBJ2-1
CDR3nt: TGTGCCAGCAGCCCGACATGGGCTGAGCAGTTCTTC
CDR3aa: CASSPTWAEQFF

abundance: few
v_gene: TRBV30
d_gene: .
j_gene: TRBJ1-2
CDR3nt: TGTGCCTGGAAGAGTCCGTGGGACGGCTATGGCTACACCTTC
CDR3aa: CAWKSPWDGYGYTF

abundance: .
v_gene: TRBV5-6
d_gene: .
j_gene: TRBJ1-2
CDR3nt: TGTGCCAGCAGTTCAGAGGTGTACGGCTACACCTTC
CDR3aa: CASSSEVYGYTF

abundance: many
v_gene: TRBV2
d_gene: .
j_gene: TRBJ1-2
CDR3nt: TGTGCCAGCCGGTACTTCTATGGCTACACCTTC
CDR3aa: CASRYFYGYTF

abundance: .
v_gene: TRBV13
d_gene: .
j_gene: TRBJ1-6
CDR3nt: TGTGCCAGCAGCTTTAGGGGAAGAGATTCACCCCTCCACTTT
CDR3aa: CASSFRGRDSPLHF

abundance: few
v_gene: TRBV5-8
d_gene: .
j_gene: TRBJ1-3
CDR3nt: TGTGCCAGCATCTCGGACGCTGGAAACACCATATATTTT
CDR3aa: CASISDAGNTIYF

abundance: .
v_gene: TRBV28
d_gene: .
j_gene: TRBJ2-1
CDR3nt: TGTGCCAGCAGTTTATATGGGTCCGGGGCCGATGAGCAGTTCTTC
CDR3aa: CASSLYGSGADEQFF

abundance: .
v_gene: TRBV18
d_gene: TRBD1
j_gene: TRBJ1-2
CDR3nt: TGTGCCAGCTCACCAATACAGGGGAGCTACACCTTC
CDR3aa: CASSPIQGSYTF

abundance: many
v_gene: TRBV9
d_gene: .
j_gene: TRBJ1-6
CDR3nt: TGTGCCAGCAGCGTACACAATAATTCACCCCTCCACTTT
CDR3aa: CASSVHNNSPLHF

abundance: many
v_gene: TRBV7-2
d_gene: .
j_gene: TRBJ2-3
CDR3nt: TGTGCCAGCAGCCCGACAACTAGCACAGATACGCAGTATTTT
CDR3aa: CASSPTTSTDTQYF

abundance: few
v_gene: TRBV5-8
d_gene: .
j_gene: TRBJ2-3
CDR3nt: TGTGCCAGCAGCTTTTTGATAGATACGCAGTATTTT
CDR3aa: CASSFLIDTQYF

abundance: few
v_gene: TRBV5-1
d_gene: .
j_gene: TRBJ2-7
CDR3nt: TGCGCCAGCAGCCACTGGGTCCAGAAGTACTTC
CDR3aa: CASSHWVQKYF

abundance: few
v_gene: TRBV6-4
d_gene: TRBD2
j_gene: TRBJ2-3
CDR3nt: TGTGCCAGCAGTGTGACTAGCGGGAGATTTGCAGATACGCAGTATTTT
CDR3aa: CASSVTSGRFADTQYF

abundance: few
v_gene: TRBV2
d_gene: .
j_gene: TRBJ2-7
CDR3nt: TGTGCCAGCAGGGATAGTTACGAGCAGTACTTC
CDR3aa: CASRDSYEQYF

abundance: few
v_gene: TRBV27
d_gene: .
j_gene: TRBJ2-4
CDR3nt: TGTGCCAGCAGGACAGGAAACATTCAGTACTTC
CDR3aa: CASRTGNIQYF

abundance: .
v_gene: TRBV5-1
d_gene: TRBD1
j_gene: TRBJ2-7
CDR3nt: TGCGCCAGCAGGGGGACAGGGGGATCTCTCGAGCAGTACTTC
CDR3aa: CASRGTGGSLEQYF

abundance: .
v_gene: TRBV29-1
d_gene: TRBD2
j_gene: TRBJ2-3
CDR3nt: TGCAGCGTCCTCGGACTAGCGGGGGGCACAGATACGCAGTATTTT
CDR3aa: CSVLGLAGGTDTQYF

abundance: .
v_gene: TRBV2
d_gene: TRBD1
j_gene: TRBJ1-2
CDR3nt: TGTGCCAGCAGTGTAATTGGAGGGACAGGGGTTAGCTATGGCTACACCTTC
CDR3aa: CASSVIGGTGVSYGYTF

abundance: .
v_gene: TRBV6-7
d_gene: .
j_gene: TRBJ2-1
CDR3nt: TGTGCCAGCAGTTACCCCTGGGCCGGGAGCTCCTACAATGAGCAGTTCTTC
CDR3aa: CASSYPWAGSSYNEQFF

abundance: few
v_gene: TRBV7-2
d_gene: TRBD2
j_gene: TRBJ2-7
CDR3nt: TGTGCCAGCAGCCTAACGCACCTACTAGCGAACCCCTACGAGCAGTACTTC
CDR3aa: CASSLTHLLANPYEQYF

abundance: .
v_gene: TRBV7-9
d_gene: TRBD1
j_gene: TRBJ1-4
CDR3nt: TGTGCCAGCAGCTTGATTTTGGGGACAGGGAGGGAAAAACTGTTTTTT
CDR3aa: CASSLILGTGREKLFF

abundance: few
v_gene: TRBV11-2
d_gene: .
j_gene: TRBJ1-1
CDR3nt: TGTGCCAGCAGCTCCATAGCGGGGTTCACTGAAGCTTTCTTT
CDR3aa: CASSSIAGFTEAFF

abundance: .
v_gene: TRBV5-4
d_gene: .
j_gene: TRBJ1-6
CDR3nt: TGTGCCAGCAGCGCCCGGGACCCCACGGGGTCACCCCTCCACTTT
CDR3aa: CASSARDPTGSPLHF

abundance: many
v_gene: TRBV5-6
d_gene: TRBD2
j_gene: TRBJ2-5
CDR3nt: TGTGCCAGCAGCCTCCTAGCGGGGATTGGGCAAGAGACCCAGTACTTC
CDR3aa: CASSLLAGIGQETQYF

abundance: many
v_gene: TRBV11-2
d_gene: .
j_gene: TRBJ2-3
CDR3nt: TGTGCCAGCGGTGGGCTGAGCACAGATACGCAGTATTTT
CDR3aa: CASGGLSTDTQYF

abundance: .
v_gene: TRBV27
d_gene: .
j_gene: TRBJ1-2
CDR3nt: TGTGCCAGCAAAGGCTCAGGGGACTATGGCTACACCTTC
CDR3aa: CASKGSGDYGYTF

abundance: .
v_gene: TRBV21-1
d_gene: .
j_gene: TRBJ1-5
CDR3nt: TGTGCCAGCAGCAAAAATCGGACAAATAGCAATCAGCCCCAGCATTTT
CDR3aa: CASSKNRTNSNQPQHF

abundance: .
v_gene: TRBV5-4
d_gene: .
j_gene: TRBJ1-1
CDR3nt: TGTGCCAGCAGCTTGGCCTACAGGGAAACTGAAGCTTTCTTT
CDR3aa: CASSLAYRETEAFF